This passage covers 14 T cell receptor beta chains from one sample sequenced in a study of cytomegalovirus exposure and HLA in healthy donors. The PCR used 60 Vbeta and 13 Jbeta primers. Profiled with immunoSEQ multiplex PCR; TCRdb holds only in-frame clones, not every one. The table has around 170,000 clones, about 82% seen once; the top ten hold 1%. Material: PBMCs. The receptors stem from a woman in her forties or fifties in good health and CMV-seropositive.

In regard to this clone: A read error may account for a junction end that differs from germline. The rearrangement joins TRBV7-9 to TRBJ1-5; 9 bases agree with TRBD1. Germline lookup yields CDR1 SEHNR and CDR2 FQNEAQ (reference sequence). The CDR3 runs to 14 residues. This CDR3 is CSSSYTGGGQPQHF. CDR3 bases: TGTTCCAGCAGCTACACAGGGGGCGGTCAGCCCCAGCATTTT. The whole variable domain, remainder taken from reference TRBV7-9 and TRBJ1-5, is DTGVSQNPRHKITKRGQNVTFRCDPISEHNRLYWYRQTLGQGPEFLTYFQNEAQLEKSRLLSDRFSAERPKGSFSTLEIQRTEQGDSAMYLCSSSYTGGGQPQHFGDGTRLSIL.

The chain links TRBV7-2 to TRBJ1-5; D may be TRBD1 (5 bases). CDR1 SGHTA and CDR2 FQGNSA come from the germline V gene. Trimming shortened V by 1 base and J by 1 base, and 5 bases separated the two germline ends. CDR3 length: 14 amino acids. CDR3 protein: CASSLGTSNQPQHF. The DNA for the CDR3 is TGTGCCAGCAGCTTAGGGACAAGCAATCAGCCCCAGCATTTT.

V gene TRBV6-6 combines with J gene TRBJ1-1; tentative D call: TRBD1 (5 bases). Germline loops: CDR1 MNHNY, CDR2 SVGAGI (reference sequence). The CDR3 has 13 amino acids. V was cut by 10 bases and J by 3 bases, with 15 bases left in between. The CDR3 nucleotides are TGTGCCATGGGGGACTTTGAGGACACTGAAGCTTTCTTT. It encodes CAMGDFEDTEAFF.

The chain joins TRBV4-3 to TRBJ1-2, with D possibly matching TRBD1 (5 bases). The CDR3 totals 19 residues. Germline CDR1 is LGHNA and CDR2 is YSLEER. Trimming removed 0 bases from V and 2 bases from J, with 22 bases in between. The CDR3 reads CASSQEVKAGINQNYGYTF. For the CDR3, the DNA is TGCGCCAGCAGCCAAGAGGTCAAGGCAGGGATAAACCAAAACTATGGCTACACCTTC.

The CDR3 nucleotides are TGTGCCACCAGCAGAGATCGGGAACAGGGGAGGCCTGGGGCCAACGTCCTGACTTTC. Its translation: CATSRDREQGRPGANVLTF. The chain has TRBV15 and TRBJ2-6; the D gene is possibly TRBD1 (7 bases). Looked up from germline, CDR1 is LNHNV and CDR2 is YYDKDF (reference sequence). CDR3 size: 19 residues. The V and J ends lost 0 bases and 2 bases respectively, with 17 bases between them.

CDR3 coding DNA: TGCGCCAGCAGCTTGGCTCGGGTGCAAGAGACCCAGTACTTC. Its translation is CASSLARVQETQYF. The V gene is TRBV5-1, the J gene TRBJ2-5; D unresolved. The CDR3 consists of 14 residues. Trimming left V 0 bases short and J 2 bases short, with 8 bases between. The germline V gene encodes CDR1 SGHRS and CDR2 YFSETQ.

V and J are TRBV18 and TRBJ1-4; D remains unclear. V lost 4 bases and J lost 0, with 9 bases in between. CDR1 and CDR2 from the germline V gene are KGHSH and LQKENI. The CDR3 is 15 amino acids. The CDR3 DNA follows: TGTGCCAGCTCACGAGAGGGTCCAACTAATGAAAAACTGTTTTTT. Translating it yields CASSREGPTNEKLFF.

This clone was counted between two and nine times. The chain has TRBV21-1 and TRBJ1-4; the table calls TRBD1, which could not be checked here. TRBV21-1 is given as a pseudogene. CDR3 length: 16 amino acids. CDR3 in DNA: TGTGCCAGCAGCATTGGCAGGCGCATTGCTAATGAAAAACTGTTTTTT. This translates into CASSIGRRIANEKLFF.

V gene TRBV15 combines with J gene TRBJ2-1; 8 bases line up with TRBD1. The CDR3 runs 15 residues. CDR1 LNHNV and CDR2 YYDKDF come from the germline V gene (reference sequence). After removal of 8 bases from V and 0 bases from J, the junction contained 6 bases not matched to a gene. CDR3 DNA: TGTGCCACCGGCCGCGGGACAGGCTCCTACAATGAGCAGTTCTTC. Translated: CATGRGTGSYNEQFF.

V is TRBV4-3 and J is TRBJ1-2; tentatively, D is TRBD1 (5 bases). This CDR3 has 11 amino acids. Germline-derived CDR1 and CDR2 are LGHNA and YSLEER. Trimming took off 5 bases at V and 6 bases at J, with 7 bases between the two ends. The CDR3 protein is CASSGGDGYTF. The DNA for the CDR3 is TGCGCCAGCAGCGGAGGGGATGGCTACACCTTC.

V gene TRBV6-5 combines with J gene TRBJ1-5; 7 nucleotides align to TRBD1. Germline CDR1 reads MNHEY; CDR2 reads SVGAGI. The CDR3 length is 13 residues. The V gene end was trimmed by 5 bases and the J gene end by 4 bases; junction bases not matched to a gene: 2. As DNA, the CDR3 is TGTGCCAGCAGTATACAGGGGAATCAGCCCCAGCATTTT. It yields the protein CASSIQGNQPQHF.

The chain links TRBV9 to TRBJ1-2; 8 bases align to TRBD1. Germline V CDR1 and CDR2: SGDLS, YYNGEE. V was pared by 0 bases and J by 7 bases, with 14 bases of the junction left unmatched. The CDR3 runs to 17 residues. Here the CDR3 reads CASSVGPVGQGRGGYTF. The CDR3, as DNA: TGTGCCAGCAGCGTAGGTCCCGTTGGACAGGGCCGTGGTGGCTACACCTTC. The entire variable domain, with the rest obtained from reference TRBV9 and TRBJ1-2, is as follows: DSGVTQTPKHLITATGQRVTLRCSPRSGDLSVYWYQQSLDQGLQFLIQYYNGEERAKGNILERFSAQQFPDLHSELNLSSLELGDSALYFCASSVGPVGQGRGGYTFGSGTRLTVV.

The chain employs TRBV11-2 and TRBJ2-1; 8 bases map to TRBD1. Germline trimming cut 6 bases from V and 4 bases from J; bases unmatched to any gene: 5. CDR1 SGHAT and CDR2 FQNNGV come from the germline V gene. The CDR3 extends over 14 amino acids. The CDR3 nucleotides read TGTGCCAGCAGATTGACAGGGGATTACAATGAGCAGTTCTTC. This gives the protein CASRLTGDYNEQFF.

The genes are TRBV29-1 and TRBJ1-2; D perhaps matches TRBD1 (5 bases). Germline values: CDR1 SQVTM, CDR2 ANQGSEA. The V gene lost 1 base and the J gene lost 3 bases, with 12 bases spanning the gap. The CDR3 runs 14 residues. The CDR3 loop is CSVEGRGRDYGYTF. CDR3 DNA sequence: TGCAGCGTTGAAGGGAGGGGTAGGGACTATGGCTACACCTTC. Supplemented by reference TRBV29-1 and TRBJ1-2, the full variable domain reads SAVISQKPSRDICQRGTSLTIQCQVDSQVTMMFWYRQQPGQSLTLIATANQGSEATYESGFVIDKFPISRPNLTFSTLTVSNMSPEDSSIYLCSVEGRGRDYGYTFGSGTRLTVV.